The 21 T cell receptor beta chains below come from one sample, sequenced in a study of CD8+CD57+ T cells in acquired aplastic anemia. The use of genomic DNA as template underpinned the TCR beta VDJ and CDR3 profiling. TCRdb recomputed calls from the reads with MiXCR, one row per CDR3 protein. The sample yields 100,000 to 150,000 distinct CDR3 sequences, around 48% seen once. The sequencing sample was made of sorted CD4+, CD8+, or CD8+CD57+ T cells (not recorded which) from PBMCs. The receptors stem from a human donor in good health, serving as a control.

In the case of this clonotype: Just one base apart from a much larger clone, this may be a read error. The CDR3 does not close with the conserved phenylalanine or tryptophan, likely indicating a read error. The rearrangement uses TRBV6-1 and TRBJ1-2, with D possibly matching TRBD1 (5 bases). Germline V gene sequence: CDR1 MNHNS, CDR2 SASEGT. V gave up 7 bases and J gave up 6 bases, with 15 bases separating them. The CDR3 contains 13 residues. CDR3: CASTRTLTDGYTL. CDR3 coding DNA: TGTGCCAGCACCCGGACCTTGACAGATGGCTACACCCTC.

The rearrangement uses TRBV7-8 and TRBJ2-1; the D gene is possibly TRBD1 (6 bases). This CDR3 is built from 14 residues. Germline values: CDR1 SGHVS, CDR2 FQNEAQ. V lost 5 bases, J lost 8 bases, and 16 bases lay in between. This chain's CDR3 is CASSPRTVGDEQFF. CDR3 nucleotides: TGTGCCAGCAGCCCGCGGACAGTGGGCGATGAGCAGTTCTTC.

As concerns this clonotype: Germline is not matched at one junction end, which may reflect a read error. The chain carries TRBV29-1 and TRBJ2-1; maybe TRBD2 (5 bases). In germline, CDR1 is SQVTM, CDR2 ANQGSEA. CDR3 size: 12 residues. The CDR3 sequence: CSVVQSSNQQFF. CDR3 sequence (DNA): TGCAGCGTTGTTCAGTCTAGCAATCAGCAGTTCTTC.

At least ten counts were recorded for this clonotype. The CDR3 protein is CASSLEGLEAFF. The CDR3 DNA follows: TGCGCCAGCAGCTTGGAGGGACTGGAGGCTTTCTTT. This chain links TRBV5-1 with TRBJ1-1; a weak D match, TRBD1 (5 bases). CDR1 and CDR2 from the germline V gene are SGHRS and YFSETQ. The CDR3 totals 12 residues. The V gene lost 0 bases and the J gene lost 11 bases, with 11 bases spanning the gap.

With regard to this clonotype: The junction departs from the called germline gene at one end, perhaps through a read error. The gene calls are TRBV5-5 and TRBJ2-1, with D possibly being TRBD2 (6 bases). Germline CDR1 and CDR2: SGHKS and YYEKEE (reference sequence). This CDR3 region has 13 residues. DNA of the CDR3: TGTGCCAGCAGGCGGGACTCCCACAATGAGCAGTTCTTC. Amino acids: CASRRDSHNEQFF.

This clonotype occurred many times. The gene calls are TRBV3-1 and TRBJ1-4; D uncertain. This CDR3 contains 12 residues. CDR1 LGHDT and CDR2 YNNKEL come from the germline V gene (reference sequence). V lost 3 bases and J lost 13, with 12 bases in between. The DNA for the CDR3 is TGTGCCAGCAGCCAGGCCGATGTGCGACTGTTTTTT. Translating gives CASSQADVRLFF. Filled out from reference TRBV3-1 and TRBJ1-4, the complete variable domain reads DTAVSQTPKYLVTQMGNDKSIKCEQNLGHDTMYWYKQDSKKFLKIMFSYNNKELIINETVPNRFSPKSPDKAHLNLHINSLELGDSAVYFCASSQADVRLFFGSGTQLSVL.

The chain recombines TRBV5-5 with TRBJ1-2; 9 bases are a match to TRBD1. Losses at the gene ends were 7 bases for V and 2 bases for J; bases not matched to a gene: 9. The CDR3 runs to 15 residues. The germline gives CDR1 SGHKS, CDR2 YYEKEE (reference sequence). CDR3 bases: TGTGCCAGCTTACGGACCGGGACAGGGAACTATGGCTACACCTTC. This gives the protein CASLRTGTGNYGYTF.

With respect to this clonotype: This could be a read error, since a much larger clone is one nucleotide away. The rearrangement joins TRBV20-1 to TRBJ1-3; D gene uncertain. The CDR3 has 11 residues. Per germline, CDR1 DFQATT and CDR2 SNEGSKA (reference sequence). CDR3 residues: CSAPLGDTIYF. CDR3 nucleotide sequence: TGCAGTGCTCCCCTTGGAGACACCATATATTTT.

The V and J genes are TRBV10-2 and TRBJ1-5; 8 bases fit TRBD1. Trimming took 4 bases from V and 7 from J; bases not matched to a gene: 6. Germline-derived CDR1 and CDR2 are WSHSY and SAAADI. This CDR3 contains 14 residues. CDR3 loop: CASSGTDRGQPQHF. CDR3 nucleotide sequence: TGCGCCAGCAGTGGTACCGACAGGGGCCAGCCCCAGCATTTT.

Concerning this clonotype itself: A much larger clone lies a single base off, so this may be a read error. Lacking the conserved final phenylalanine or tryptophan, this CDR3 likely reflects a read error. The chain couples TRBV10-3 to TRBJ1-1; no clear D gene. Germline V gene data show CDR1 as ENHRY and CDR2 as SYGVKD. The CDR3 spans 15 residues. V was pared by 10 bases and J by 0 bases, with 18 bases between. The CDR3 nucleotides read TGTGCCAGCAGGCCCAGTCCTGGAGTGAACACTGAAGCTTTCTCT. It yields the protein CASRPSPGVNTEAFS.

This rearrangement joins TRBV12-3 or TRBV12-4 to TRBJ2-5; D gene ambiguous. Trimming left V 5 bases short and J 5 bases short, with 6 bases between. This CDR3 spans 11 amino acids. This CDR3 reads CASSGLETQYF. CDR3 in DNA: TGTGCCAGCAGTGGTTTGGAGACCCAGTACTTC.

This clonotype turned up a few times. This may come from a read error, since a much larger clone is one base off. This chain uses TRBV7-3 with TRBJ2-6; D is perhaps TRBD2 (6 bases). V was pared by 3 bases and J by 1 base, with 13 bases between. CDR3 length: 17 amino acids. Germline-derived CDR1 and CDR2 are SGHTA and FQGTGA. The CDR3 bases are TGTGCCAGCAGCTTGGGACGGGGACTGTCTGGGGCCAACGTCCTGACTTTC. Translated: CASSLGRGLSGANVLTF.

This clonotype has more than one count but fewer than ten. At one boundary the junction diverges from the germline segment, which might be a read error. The rearrangement links TRBV10-3 to TRBJ1-1; unclear D gene. Germline lookup yields CDR1 ENHRY and CDR2 SYGVKD. The CDR3 has 13 amino acids. CDR3 DNA: TGCGCCATCAGTGGAAGGGAGGACACTGAAGCTTTCTTT. Protein sequence: CAISGREDTEAFF.

V is TRBV10-3 and J is TRBJ2-7; 10 positions match TRBD1. The germline gives CDR1 ENHRY, CDR2 SYGVKD. This CDR3 has 15 amino acids. V shed 10 bases, J shed 6 bases, and the junction held 15 bases outside the gene matches. This chain's CDR3 is CATNQPGQGRGEQYF. CDR3 nucleotide sequence: TGTGCCACCAACCAGCCGGGACAGGGGCGAGGCGAGCAGTACTTC.

The chain combines TRBV10-1 with TRBJ2-3; D gene ambiguous. The germline V and J ends were trimmed by 0 bases and 4 bases, with 11 bases remaining between them. CDR3 length: 15 residues. Germline CDR1 and CDR2: WNHNN and SYGVQD (reference sequence). The CDR3 loop reads CASSESRLLADTQYF. CDR3 nucleotide sequence: TGCGCCAGCAGTGAGTCTCGCCTCTTGGCAGATACGCAGTATTTT.

This clonotype was observed once. V gene TRBV10-3 combines with J gene TRBJ1-6; possibly TRBD1 for D (5 bases). The germline V gene encodes CDR1 ENHRY and CDR2 SYGVKD. CDR3 length equals 15 residues. Deletions cut 5 bases from V and 5 bases from J, with 13 bases between. CDR3 protein: CAISPIDSNNSPLHF. Written as DNA, the CDR3 is TGTGCCATCAGTCCCATTGACAGTAATAATTCACCCCTCCACTTT.

This clonotype has at least ten counts. The rearrangement links TRBV6-5 to TRBJ2-5; 9 bases match TRBD1. Germline V gives CDR1 MNHEY, CDR2 SVGAGI. The CDR3 consists of 15 residues. V trimming: 4 bases; J trimming: 2 bases; junction bases outside the gene matches: 5. CDR3 DNA: TGTGCCAGCAGTTCCGCCGGGACAGGGCAAGAGACCCAGTACTTC. It is translated as CASSSAGTGQETQYF.

V usage is TRBV15 and J usage is TRBJ2-2; possible D gene TRBD1, 5 bases. CDR3 length: 15 residues. CDR1 is LNHNV and CDR2 is YYDKDF in the germline V gene (reference sequence). V lost 3 bases and J 6 bases, leaving 14 bases between the germline ends. Written as DNA, the CDR3 is TGTGCCACCAGCAGTAATCAAGGACACGCCGGGGAGCTGTTTTTT. It translates to CATSSNQGHAGELFF. Drawing the rest from reference TRBV15 and TRBJ2-2, the complete variable domain is DAMVIQNPRYQVTQFGKPVTLSCSQTLNHNVMYWYQQKSSQAPKLLFHYYDKDFNNEADTPDNFQSRRPNTSFCFLDIRSPGLGDTAMYLCATSSNQGHAGELFFGEGSRLTVL.

About this clonotype: A much bigger clone sits one base away, suggesting this may be a read error. This chain links TRBV6-2 or TRBV6-3 with TRBJ1-5; TRBD1 agrees at 7 bases. V was pared by 6 bases and J by 6 bases, with 14 bases of the junction left unmatched. The CDR3 consists of 16 residues. Germline assignment: CDR1 MNHEY and CDR2 SVGEGT. The CDR3 protein is CASSWVRQGLVQPQHF. For the CDR3, the DNA is TGTGCCAGCAGCTGGGTAAGACAGGGTCTTGTTCAGCCCCAGCATTTT.

CDR3 DNA sequence: TGTGCCAGCAGCGTAGTCGCCGACAACTATGGCTACACCTTC. Amino acid sequence: CASSVVADNYGYTF. The V call is TRBV9, the J call TRBJ1-2, with D unclear. CDR3 size: 14 residues. With 0 bases removed from V and 2 bases from J, the gap between germline ends came to 8 bases. Germline-derived CDR1 and CDR2 are SGDLS and YYNGEE.

The rearrangement links TRBV2 to TRBJ1-2, with D possibly being TRBD1 (5 bases). The germline gives CDR1 SNHLY, CDR2 FYNNEI. Trimming took 6 bases from V and 3 from J, leaving 8 bases between them. The CDR3 loop spans 12 amino acids. CDR3 amino acids: CASSVRDYGYTF. The CDR3 nucleotides are TGTGCCAGCAGCGTCAGGGACTATGGCTACACCTTC.